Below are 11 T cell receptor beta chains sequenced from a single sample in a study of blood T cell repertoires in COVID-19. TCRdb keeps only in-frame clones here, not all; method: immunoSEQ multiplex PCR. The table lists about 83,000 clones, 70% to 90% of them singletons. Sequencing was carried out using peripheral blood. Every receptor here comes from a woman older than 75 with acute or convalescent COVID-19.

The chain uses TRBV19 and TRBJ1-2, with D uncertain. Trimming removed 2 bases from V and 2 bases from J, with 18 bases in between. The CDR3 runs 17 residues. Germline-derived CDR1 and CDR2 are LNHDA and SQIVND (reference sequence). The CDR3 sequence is CASSIRDSLDSNYGYTF. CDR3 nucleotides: TGTGCCAGTAGTATACGGGATTCACTCGACTCCAACTATGGCTACACCTTC.

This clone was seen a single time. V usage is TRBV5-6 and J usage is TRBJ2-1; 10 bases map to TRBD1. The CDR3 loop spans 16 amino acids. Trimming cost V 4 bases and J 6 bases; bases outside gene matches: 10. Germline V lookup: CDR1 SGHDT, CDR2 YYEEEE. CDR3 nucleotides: TGTGCCAGCAGCCCAATCCGGGACAGGGGTTTCAATGAGCAGTTCTTC. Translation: CASSPIRDRGFNEQFF.

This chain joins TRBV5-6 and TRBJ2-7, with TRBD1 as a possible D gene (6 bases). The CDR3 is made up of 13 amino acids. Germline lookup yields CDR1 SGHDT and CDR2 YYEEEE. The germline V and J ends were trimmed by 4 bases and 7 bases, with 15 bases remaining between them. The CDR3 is CASSQGTSEEQYF. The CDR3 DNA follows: TGTGCCAGCAGCCAGGGGACCTCGGAGGAGCAGTACTTC.

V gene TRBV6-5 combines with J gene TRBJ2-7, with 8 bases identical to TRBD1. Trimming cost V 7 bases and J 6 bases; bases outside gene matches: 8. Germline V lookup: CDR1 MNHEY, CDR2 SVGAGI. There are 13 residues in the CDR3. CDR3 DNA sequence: TGTGCCAGCATCTCGGACAGGGCTAGCGAGCAGTACTTC. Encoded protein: CASISDRASEQYF.

The CDR3 reads CASSSPSLANYGYTF. The CDR3 DNA reads TGTGCCAGCAGCTCACCGTCGTTAGCTAACTATGGCTACACCTTC. This chain connects TRBV7-9 to TRBJ1-2; D remains unclear. There are 15 residues in the CDR3. Trimming pared 4 bases from V and 0 bases from J, leaving 12 bases between. Germline-derived CDR1 and CDR2 are SEHNR and FQNEAQ (reference sequence).

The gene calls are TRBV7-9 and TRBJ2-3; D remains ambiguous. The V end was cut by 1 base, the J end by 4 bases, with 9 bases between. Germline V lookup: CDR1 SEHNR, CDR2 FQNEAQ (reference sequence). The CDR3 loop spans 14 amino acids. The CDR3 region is CASSLGLVADTQYF. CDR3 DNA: TGTGCCAGCAGCTTAGGCCTAGTCGCAGATACGCAGTATTTT.

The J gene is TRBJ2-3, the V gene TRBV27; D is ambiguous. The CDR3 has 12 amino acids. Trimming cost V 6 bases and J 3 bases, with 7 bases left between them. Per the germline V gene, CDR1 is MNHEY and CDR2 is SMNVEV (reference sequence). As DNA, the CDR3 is TGTGCCAGCAGCAAGCTGACAGATACGCAGTATTTT. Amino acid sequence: CASSKLTDTQYF.

The CDR3 bases are TGTGCCAGCAGCCAAGACCGTGCTAGCGTCAACAATGAGCAGTTCTTC. Translating it yields CASSQDRASVNNEQFF. The chain combines TRBV3-1 (or the pseudogene TRBV3-2) with TRBJ2-1; possibly TRBD2 for D (6 bases). The CDR3 contains 16 residues. Germline values: CDR1 LGHDT, CDR2 YNNKEL (reference sequence). Trimming took 0 bases from V and 5 from J, leaving 14 bases between them.

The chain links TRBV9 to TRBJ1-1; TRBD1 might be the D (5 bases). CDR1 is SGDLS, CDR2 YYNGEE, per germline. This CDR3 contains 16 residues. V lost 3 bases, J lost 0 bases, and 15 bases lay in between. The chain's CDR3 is CASSATHGTLNTEAFF. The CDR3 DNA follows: TGTGCCAGCAGCGCCACACACGGGACTTTGAACACTGAAGCTTTCTTT.

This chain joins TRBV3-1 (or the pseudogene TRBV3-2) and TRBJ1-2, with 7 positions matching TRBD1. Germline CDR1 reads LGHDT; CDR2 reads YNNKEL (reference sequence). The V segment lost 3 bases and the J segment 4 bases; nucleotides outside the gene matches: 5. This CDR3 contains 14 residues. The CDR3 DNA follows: TGTGCCAGCAGCCAGAGGGCAGGGGGCTATGGCTACACCTTC. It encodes CASSQRAGGYGYTF.

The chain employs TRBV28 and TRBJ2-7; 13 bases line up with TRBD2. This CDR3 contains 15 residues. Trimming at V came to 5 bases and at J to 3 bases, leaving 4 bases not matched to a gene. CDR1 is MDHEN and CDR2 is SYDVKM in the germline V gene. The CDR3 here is CASSHGLAGDYEQYF. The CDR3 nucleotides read TGTGCCAGCAGTCACGGACTAGCGGGGGACTACGAGCAGTACTTC. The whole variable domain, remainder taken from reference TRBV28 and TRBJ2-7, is DVKVTQSSRYLVKRTGEKVFLECVQDMDHENMFWYRQDPGLGLRLIYFSYDVKMKEKGDIPEGYSVSREKKERFSLILESASTNQTSMYLCASSHGLAGDYEQYFGPGTRLTVT.